This T cell receptor beta chain was obtained from a study of a mutant IDH1 vaccine in newly diagnosed glioma. Study summary: Visit V12 was scheduled at week 35 and visit V13 at week 47.

The assay was immunoSEQ multiplex PCR, and TCRdb's table has in-frame clones only and misses some. The sample contains under 40,000 clones, around four fifths of which appear only once. Stated time point: week 35, safety follow-up. It was 300 ug of mutant IDH1 20-mer peptide that made up each vaccine dose, given with topical imiquimod. Of note for this clone: Its antigen is unknown.

This CDR3 has 15 residues. Germline CDR1 MRHNA, CDR2 SNTAGT. The V end was cut by 0 bases, the J end by 6 bases, with 13 bases between. The TCR originated in a middle-aged woman with glioma. The source was PBMCs, collected from a glioma patient whose treatment included an IDH1 peptide vaccine. The rearrangement links TRBV6-4 to TRBJ2-3; the D gene is possibly TRBD2 (6 bases). CDR3 loop: CASSDSGGSGDTQYF. CDR3 nucleotides: TGTGCCAGCAGTGACTCTGGGGGGTCTGGGGATACGCAGTATTTT.